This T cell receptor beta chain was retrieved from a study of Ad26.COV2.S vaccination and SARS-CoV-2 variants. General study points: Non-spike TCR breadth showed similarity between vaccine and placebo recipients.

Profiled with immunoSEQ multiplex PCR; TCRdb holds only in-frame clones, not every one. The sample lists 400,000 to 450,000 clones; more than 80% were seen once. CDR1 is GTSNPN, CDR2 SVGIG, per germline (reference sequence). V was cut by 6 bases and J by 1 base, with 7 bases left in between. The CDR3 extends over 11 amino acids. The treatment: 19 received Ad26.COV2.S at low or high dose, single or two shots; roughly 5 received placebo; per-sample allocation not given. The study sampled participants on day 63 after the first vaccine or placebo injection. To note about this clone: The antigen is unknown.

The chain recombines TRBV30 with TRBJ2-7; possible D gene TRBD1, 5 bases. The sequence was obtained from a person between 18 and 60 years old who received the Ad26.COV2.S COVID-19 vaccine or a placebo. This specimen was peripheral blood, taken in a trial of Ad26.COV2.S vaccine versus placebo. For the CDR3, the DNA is TGTGCCTGTCGACAGTCCTACGAGCAGTACTTC. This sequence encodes CACRQSYEQYF.